The source of this T cell receptor beta chain is a study of shared clonotypes between healthy human individuals. Turning to the study itself: Each donor contributed plates that comprised three CD4 naive, three CD4 memory, two CD8 naive and one CD8 memory.

Study-wide results and caveats: In four donors, around 5% of naive CD4 clonotypes appeared in common. Among the subsets, naive ones generally showed larger estimated richness than memory ones. An expected dependence of interdonor clonotype sharing on sequencing depth was noted.

Note on this clone: Its antigen is currently unknown. The DNA is left out, because the CDR3 cannot be placed on it with certainty; the CDR3 is given as TCRdb lists it.

The CDR3 totals 13 residues, both ends included. Germline loops: CDR1 LNHDA, CDR2 SQIVND (reference sequence). Sequenced by immunoSEQ multiplex PCR; TCRdb stores in-frame clones only, minus some. Here the sample spans roughly 1,800,000 clones, 85% to 95% being singletons. CD8 cells classed as naive were CD45RO-negative and positively selected for CCR7, excluding terminally differentiated effector memory CD45RA+ cells. The origin of this receptor is a young man in good health. Sample: naive CD8+ T cells sorted from blood. V gene TRBV19 combines with J gene TRBJ2-1. The CDR3: CASSSGHYNEQFF.